The 12 T cell receptor beta chains below were found in one sample sequenced in a study of cytotoxic CD8 clonotypes in ibrutinib-treated CLL (dated by TCRdb to the early 2020s). The library was built by means of the immunoSEQ multiplex PCR assay. TCRdb mirrors the immuneACCESS table, restricted to in-frame sequences. Some clones are absent from its copies; in checked studies, under half trace to an unresolved V gene, and the reason for the others is unknown. The sample yields almost 250,000 clones; 60% to 75% were counted once. The ten largest account for over 15% of the sample. According to the study, the label for this sample's time point signals: around 25 months on ibrutinib. The sample here was PBMCs, taken after 24 months of ibrutinib treatment. Receptors were obtained from a human donor with chronic lymphocytic leukemia.

This chain joins TRBV27 and TRBJ2-3; a weak D match, TRBD1 (5 bases). CDR1 MNHEY and CDR2 SMNVEV come from the germline V gene (reference sequence). The CDR3 spans 15 residues. Deletions cut 2 bases from V and 2 bases from J, with 11 bases between. The CDR3 reads CASSLGAGITDTQYF. The CDR3 DNA follows: TGTGCCAGCAGTTTAGGCGCAGGGATCACAGATACGCAGTATTTT.

V usage is TRBV6-6 and J usage is TRBJ1-1; D is uncertain. This CDR3 is built from 14 residues. Germline assignment: CDR1 MNHNY and CDR2 SVGAGI (reference sequence). Trimming took 4 bases from V and 7 from J, leaving 16 bases between them. CDR3 nucleotides: TGTGCCAGCAGTTCGGGGTATCCTTCTTATGAAGCTTTCTTT. Translated, it gives CASSSGYPSYEAFF.

This chain links TRBV7-9 with TRBJ2-7; TRBD2 might be the D (5 bases). The V end lost 4 bases, the J end lost 5 bases, and 21 bases lay between the germline ends. This CDR3 has 16 amino acids. Germline V gives CDR1 SEHNR, CDR2 FQNEAQ (reference sequence). The CDR3 here is CASSSSTGLLVHEQYF. CDR3 in DNA: TGTGCCAGCAGCTCTAGCACTGGGTTATTAGTCCACGAGCAGTACTTC. The variable domain in full, completed from reference TRBV7-9 and TRBJ2-7, reads DTGVSQNPRHKITKRGQNVTFRCDPISEHNRLYWYRQTLGQGPEFLTYFQNEAQLEKSRLLSDRFSAERPKGSFSTLEIQRTEQGDSAMYLCASSSSTGLLVHEQYFGPGTRLTVT.

There are a few counts of this clone. The genes are TRBV28 and TRBJ1-5; 9 bases are shared with TRBD1. Trimming at V came to 6 bases and at J to 10 bases, leaving 13 bases not matched to a gene. The CDR3 sequence is 15 residues long. The V gene's germline CDR1 is MDHEN and CDR2 SYDVKM. CDR3 in DNA: TGTGCCAGCAGAAGCCGGGACAGGGCCCTTGGCCCCCAGCATTTT. This sequence encodes CASRSRDRALGPQHF.

The chain uses TRBV25-1 and TRBJ2-1; D gene uncertain. There are 15 residues in the CDR3. Trimming pared 6 bases from V and 0 bases from J, leaving 12 bases between. CDR1 MGHDK and CDR2 SYGVNS come from the germline V gene. In DNA, the CDR3 is TGTGCCAGCAGCCTCACCCCGAGCTCCTACAATGAGCAGTTCTTC. Translation: CASSLTPSSYNEQFF. The full variable domain, in which reference TRBV25-1 and TRBJ2-1 provide the parts outside the CDR3, is EADIYQTPRYLVIGTGKKITLECSQTMGHDKMYWYQQDPGMELHLIHYSYGVNSTEKGDLSSESTVSRIRTEHFPLTLESARPSHTSQYLCASSLTPSSYNEQFFGPGTRLTVL.

The rearrangement links TRBV4-3 to TRBJ2-2; D possibly corresponds to TRBD1 (6 bases). Germline CDR1 LGHNA, CDR2 YSLEER. Trimming cost V 4 bases and J 6 bases, with 12 bases left between them. The CDR3 loop spans 14 amino acids. CDR3 in amino acids: CASSPQGKAGELFF. CDR3 DNA sequence: TGCGCCAGCAGCCCCCAGGGGAAGGCCGGGGAGCTGTTTTTT.

CDR3 DNA sequence: TGTGCCAACCGGCGGGGCTCCACAGATACGCAGTATTTT. Amino acids: CANRRGSTDTQYF. The chain links TRBV28 to TRBJ2-3; D is possibly TRBD2 (6 bases). V was trimmed by 10 bases and J by 2 bases, leaving 13 bases between them. This CDR3 has 13 amino acids. The germline gives CDR1 MDHEN, CDR2 SYDVKM.

The V and J genes are TRBV30 and TRBJ1-1; 8 bases align to TRBD1. Looked up from germline, CDR1 is GTSNPN and CDR2 is SVGIG (reference sequence). The CDR3 has 16 residues. The V gene end was trimmed by 2 bases and the J gene end by 5 bases; junction bases not matched to a gene: 13. The CDR3: CAWSKDFTGGWTEAFF. In DNA, the CDR3 is TGTGCCTGGAGTAAGGATTTCACAGGGGGATGGACTGAAGCTTTCTTT.

The V gene is TRBV5-1, the J gene TRBJ2-5; D gene ambiguous. Germline V lookup: CDR1 SGHRS, CDR2 YFSETQ. The CDR3 consists of 10 residues. V was shortened by 5 bases and J by 5 bases, with 4 bases between the two germline ends. The CDR3 DNA reads TGCGCCAGCAGAGGGGAGACCCAGTACTTC. Protein sequence: CASRGETQYF.

This clone appeared once. This rearrangement joins TRBV29-1 to TRBJ2-7, with D possibly matching TRBD2 (6 bases). Germline CDR1 is SQVTM and CDR2 is ANQGSEA. V gave up 3 bases and J gave up 3 bases, with 18 bases separating them. CDR3 length equals 15 residues. CDR3 coding DNA: TGCAGCGTTGATCTATTTCGGGAGACCGGCTACGAGCAGTACTTC. This gives the protein CSVDLFRETGYEQYF.

The V gene is TRBV20-1, the J gene TRBJ1-2; 8 nucleotides agree with TRBD1. This CDR3 has 11 amino acids. Germline CDR1 is DFQATT and CDR2 is SNEGSKA (reference sequence). V lost 5 bases, J lost 6 bases, and 2 bases stayed unmatched. CDR3 in DNA: TGCAGTGCTTGGACAGGGAATGGCTACACCTTC. Protein sequence: CSAWTGNGYTF.

The rearrangement joins TRBV11-3 to TRBJ2-7; a possible D gene is TRBD1 (5 bases). The CDR3 has 13 amino acids. Trimming pared 3 bases from V and 6 bases from J, leaving 12 bases between. Germline assignment: CDR1 SGHNT and CDR2 YENEEA. CDR3 sequence reads: CASSFESGFEQYF. The CDR3 bases are TGTGCCAGCAGCTTCGAGTCAGGGTTCGAGCAGTACTTC.